This entry lists 10 T cell receptor beta chains sequenced from one sample in a study of blood T cell repertoires in COVID-19. Repertoires were generated with immunoSEQ multiplex PCR, while TCRdb's copy carries only in-frame clones and drops some. Here the sample spans around 41,000 clones, around 87% being singletons. Sequenced material: peripheral blood. These TCRs come from a woman aged 80 or over with active COVID-19.

V gene TRBV14 combines with J gene TRBJ2-3; 8 bases align to TRBD2. J gave up 5 bases and V 0 bases, and 7 bases lay outside the gene matches. The germline CDR1 and CDR2 sequences are SGHDN and FVKESK. The CDR3 is 16 residues long. CDR3 nucleotide sequence: TGTGCCAGCAGCCAAGAACGGGGGGGAGTGGGAGATACGCAGTATTTT. It yields the protein CASSQERGGVGDTQYF.

The chain has TRBV28 and TRBJ2-5, with 13 nucleotides matching TRBD2. Germline V gene sequence: CDR1 MDHEN, CDR2 SYDVKM. V lost 5 bases to trimming and J lost 4 bases; unmatched junction nucleotides: 13. This CDR3 comprises 18 residues. DNA of the CDR3: TGTGCCAGCAGTCCGACACTAGCGGGGGGGGGTCGGTTAGAGACCCAGTACTTC. It encodes CASSPTLAGGGRLETQYF.

The chain carries TRBV7-2 and TRBJ2-7; D is unresolved. V dropped 2 bases and J dropped 5 bases, with 13 bases sitting between them. The length of the CDR3 is 14 residues. In germline, CDR1 is SGHTA, CDR2 FQGNSA. CDR3 residues: CASSLTKRRHEQYF. Written as DNA, the CDR3 is TGTGCCAGCAGCTTAACGAAGCGTCGCCACGAGCAGTACTTC.

The chain has TRBV30 and TRBJ1-4; D is ambiguous. This CDR3 has 15 amino acids. CDR1 and CDR2 (germline): GTSNPN, SVGIG (reference sequence). V was shortened by 3 bases and J by 2 bases, with 13 bases between the two germline ends. CDR3 DNA sequence: TGTGCCTGGAGCCGGGGTGGAGGGACTAATGAAAAACTGTTTTTT. Amino acids: CAWSRGGGTNEKLFF.

The chain employs TRBV7-2 and TRBJ1-5; 9 positions agree with TRBD1. The ends lost 4 bases at V and 0 bases at J; junction bases unmatched: 7. CDR1 is SGHTA, CDR2 FQGNSA, per germline. The CDR3 totals 17 residues. The CDR3 region is CASSSGTGKNSNQPQHF. The CDR3 coding sequence is TGTGCCAGCAGCTCAGGGACAGGGAAAAATAGCAATCAGCCCCAGCATTTT.

V and J are TRBV7-8 and TRBJ1-6, with TRBD1 matching 7 bases. CDR3 length: 16 residues. The V segment lost 0 bases and the J segment 7 bases; nucleotides outside the gene matches: 6. The germline CDR1 and CDR2 sequences are SGHVS and FQNEAQ. The CDR3 region is CASSLASGTENSPLHF. CDR3 sequence (DNA): TGTGCCAGCAGCTTAGCTTCCGGGACAGAGAATTCACCCCTCCACTTT.

This sequence joins TRBV5-1 and TRBJ2-7; 11 nucleotides line up with TRBD2. This CDR3 is 15 amino acids long. Trimming cost V 2 bases and J 5 bases; bases outside gene matches: 6. CDR1 SGHRS and CDR2 YFSETQ come from the germline V gene. CDR3 sequence (DNA): TGCGCCAGCAGCTTAGGGGGGACTAGCGGCCACGAGCAGTACTTC. It translates to CASSLGGTSGHEQYF.

This sequence joins TRBV5-1 and TRBJ2-1, with TRBD1 matching 10 bases. The CDR3 spans 17 residues. With 4 bases clipped from V and 0 bases from J, the junction kept 7 bases outside the gene matches. Germline V gene lookup returns CDR1 SGHRS and CDR2 YFSETQ. The CDR3 DNA follows: TGCGCCAGCAGCACCCGGACAGGGGGGAGCTCCTACAATGAGCAGTTCTTC. Amino acid sequence: CASSTRTGGSSYNEQFF.

The chain uses TRBV11-2 and TRBJ2-7, with TRBD1 matching over 11 bases. CDR3 length: 14 residues. CDR1 SGHAT and CDR2 FQNNGV come from the germline V gene. The V segment lost 8 bases and the J segment 6 bases; nucleotides outside the gene matches: 9. CDR3 residues: CASEPGTGGTEQYF. CDR3 sequence (DNA): TGTGCCAGCGAGCCCGGGACAGGGGGTACCGAGCAGTACTTC.

The chain couples TRBV6-6 to TRBJ2-7, with D tentatively TRBD2 (5 bases). CDR1 is MNHNY and CDR2 is SVGAGI in the germline V gene (reference sequence). Trimming left V 2 bases short and J 3 bases short, with 14 bases between. This CDR3 region has 15 residues. CDR3 sequence reads: CASSYGGRSGYEQYF. The CDR3 nucleotides read TGTGCCAGCAGTTACGGAGGCAGGAGTGGCTACGAGCAGTACTTC.